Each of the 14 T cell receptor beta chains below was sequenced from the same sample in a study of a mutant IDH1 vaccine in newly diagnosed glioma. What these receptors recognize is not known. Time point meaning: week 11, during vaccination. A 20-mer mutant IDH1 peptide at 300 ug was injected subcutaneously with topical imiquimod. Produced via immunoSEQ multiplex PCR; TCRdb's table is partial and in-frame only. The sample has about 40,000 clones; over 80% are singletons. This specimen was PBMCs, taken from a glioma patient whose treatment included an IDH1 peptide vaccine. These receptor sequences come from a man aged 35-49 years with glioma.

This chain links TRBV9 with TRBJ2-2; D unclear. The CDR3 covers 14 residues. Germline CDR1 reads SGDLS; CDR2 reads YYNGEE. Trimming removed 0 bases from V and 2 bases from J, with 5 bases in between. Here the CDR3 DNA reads TGTGCCAGCAGCGTAGTCGGAAACACCGGGGAGCTGTTTTTT. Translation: CASSVVGNTGELFF.

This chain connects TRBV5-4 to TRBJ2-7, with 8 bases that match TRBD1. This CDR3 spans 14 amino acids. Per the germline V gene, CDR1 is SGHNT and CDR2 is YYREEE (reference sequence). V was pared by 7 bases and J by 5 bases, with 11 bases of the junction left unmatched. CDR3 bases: TGTGCCAGCCAACTAAATCAGGGGGCGAACGAGCAGTACTTC. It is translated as CASQLNQGANEQYF.

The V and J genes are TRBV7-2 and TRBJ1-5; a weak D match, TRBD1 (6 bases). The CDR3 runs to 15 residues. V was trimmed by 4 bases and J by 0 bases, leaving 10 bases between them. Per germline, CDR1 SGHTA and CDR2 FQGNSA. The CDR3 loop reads CASSSDRTSNQPQHF. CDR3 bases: TGTGCCAGCAGCTCGGACAGAACTAGCAATCAGCCCCAGCATTTT.

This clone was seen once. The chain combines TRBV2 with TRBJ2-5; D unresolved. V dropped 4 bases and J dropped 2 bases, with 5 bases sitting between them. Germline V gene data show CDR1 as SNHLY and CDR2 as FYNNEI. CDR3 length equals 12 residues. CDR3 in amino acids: CASSALQETQYF. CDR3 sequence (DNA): TGTGCCAGCAGTGCCTTACAAGAGACCCAGTACTTC. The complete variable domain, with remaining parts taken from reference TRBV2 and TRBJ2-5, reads EPEVTQTPSHQVTQMGQEVILRCVPISNHLYFYWYRQILGQKVEFLVSFYNNEISEKSEIFDDQFSVERPDGSNFTLKIRSTKLEDSAMYFCASSALQETQYFGPGTRLLVL.

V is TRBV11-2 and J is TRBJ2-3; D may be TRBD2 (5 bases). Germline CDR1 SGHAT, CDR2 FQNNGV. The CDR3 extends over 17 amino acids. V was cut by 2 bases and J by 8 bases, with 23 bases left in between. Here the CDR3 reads CASSLFTGARGIVTQYF. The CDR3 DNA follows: TGTGCCAGCAGCTTATTCACCGGTGCACGAGGGATTGTTACGCAGTATTTT.

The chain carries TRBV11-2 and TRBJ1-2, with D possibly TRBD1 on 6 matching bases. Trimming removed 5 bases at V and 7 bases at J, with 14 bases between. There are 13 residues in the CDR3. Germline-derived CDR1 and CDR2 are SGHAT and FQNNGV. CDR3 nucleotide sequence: TGTGCCAGCAGCGCACAAAGGACAGCTGGCTACACCTTC. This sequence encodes CASSAQRTAGYTF.

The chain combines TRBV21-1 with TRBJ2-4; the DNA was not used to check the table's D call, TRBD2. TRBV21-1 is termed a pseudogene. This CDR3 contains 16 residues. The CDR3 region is CASSKGGTKDKNIQYF. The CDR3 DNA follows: TGTGCCAGCAGCAAAGGGGGGACTAAGGACAAAAACATTCAGTACTTC.

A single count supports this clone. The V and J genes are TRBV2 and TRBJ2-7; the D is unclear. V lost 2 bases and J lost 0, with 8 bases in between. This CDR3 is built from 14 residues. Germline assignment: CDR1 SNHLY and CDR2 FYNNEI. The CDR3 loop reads CASSERALSYEQYF. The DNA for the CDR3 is TGTGCCAGCAGTGAACGGGCCCTCTCCTACGAGCAGTACTTC.

The CDR3 DNA is TGTGCCAGCAGCCACTACGAGCAGTACTTC. This codes for CASSHYEQYF. The V gene is TRBV11-2, the J gene TRBJ2-7; D is unclear. There are 10 residues in the CDR3. V was shortened by 5 bases and J by 3 bases, with 2 bases between the two germline ends. The V gene's germline CDR1 is SGHAT and CDR2 FQNNGV.

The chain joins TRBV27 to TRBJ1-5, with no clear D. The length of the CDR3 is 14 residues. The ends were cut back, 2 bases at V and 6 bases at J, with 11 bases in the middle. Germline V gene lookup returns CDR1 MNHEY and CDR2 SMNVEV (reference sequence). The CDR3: CASSLESWGQPQHF. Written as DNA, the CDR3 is TGTGCCAGCAGTTTAGAATCCTGGGGTCAGCCCCAGCATTTT.

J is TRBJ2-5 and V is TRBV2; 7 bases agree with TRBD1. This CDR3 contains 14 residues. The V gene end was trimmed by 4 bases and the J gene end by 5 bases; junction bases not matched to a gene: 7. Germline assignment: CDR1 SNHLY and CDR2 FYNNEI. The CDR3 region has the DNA TGTGCCAGCAGTGCCCAGGGGGAGCGGGAGACCCAGTACTTC. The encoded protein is CASSAQGERETQYF.

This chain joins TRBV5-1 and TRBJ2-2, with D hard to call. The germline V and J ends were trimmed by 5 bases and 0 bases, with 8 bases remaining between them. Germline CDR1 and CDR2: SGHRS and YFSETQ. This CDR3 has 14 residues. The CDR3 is CASRMSANTGELFF. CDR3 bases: TGCGCCAGCAGAATGAGTGCGAACACCGGGGAGCTGTTTTTT.

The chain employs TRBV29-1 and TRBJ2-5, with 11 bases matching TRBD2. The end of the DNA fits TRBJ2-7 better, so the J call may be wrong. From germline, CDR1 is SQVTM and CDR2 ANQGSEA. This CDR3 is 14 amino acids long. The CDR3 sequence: CSAYFSGRAYEQYF. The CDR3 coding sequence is TGCAGCGCCTACTTTAGCGGGAGGGCCTACGAGCAGTACTTC.

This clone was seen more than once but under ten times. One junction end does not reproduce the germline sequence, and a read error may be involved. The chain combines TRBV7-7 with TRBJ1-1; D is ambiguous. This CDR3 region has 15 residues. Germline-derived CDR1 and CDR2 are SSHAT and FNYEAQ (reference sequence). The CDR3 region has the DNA TGTGCTAGCAGCTTAGTTGAGGGTAGGAGCACTGAAGCTTTCTTT. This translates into CASSLVEGRSTEAFF.